This TCR beta chain was captured by sequencing in a study of beta chain features in type 1 diabetes. Study-wide results and limits: Among all four CD4+ subsets, Type 1 diabetes patients had TCRB CDR3s that were moderately but significantly shorter. PCR might preferentially amplify shorter templates, equally in patients and controls. Healthy donors had naive, central memory and Treg TCRB repertoires that appeared less similar than those seen among patients.

What was sequenced were expressed TCRB transcripts, since all of the isolated RNA had been reverse transcribed. Some clones are missing from TCRdb's copy, which holds only in-frame ones; the method was immunoSEQ multiplex PCR. The sample has 200,000 to 300,000 clones; just over 20% are singletons. In the case of this clone: Its antigen remains unidentified.

The authors took one heparinised blood draw, averaging about 120 mL, from each donor. Sorting based on CD45RO/CCR7/CD25/CD127/CD95/CD27 separated CD4+ naive, central memory, regulatory and stem cell-like memory cells. Germline V gives CDR1 GTSNPN, CDR2 SVGIG (reference sequence). The V end was cut by 1 base, the J end by 7 bases, with 13 bases between. The CDR3 runs to 14 residues. Specimen: naive CD4+ T cells from blood. This TCR came from a woman aged 40-49 years with type 1 diabetes. V usage is TRBV30 and J usage is TRBJ1-4; D perhaps matches TRBD1 (5 bases). CDR3 loop: CAWSGGGDGEKLFF. CDR3 bases: TGTGCCTGGAGTGGGGGAGGGGACGGTGAAAAACTGTTTTTT.